These T cell receptor beta chains were read from a single sample in a study of OX40 agonist ivuxolimab in advanced cancers. This table comes from immunoSEQ multiplex PCR, and its TCRdb copy is limited to in-frame clones, with some not included. Here the sample spans 30,000 to 35,000 clones, around 81% being singletons. The source was CD4+ or CD8+ T cells sorted from blood, collected in a trial of the OX40 agonist ivuxolimab. The receptor source for this set is an adult with an advanced solid tumor such as melanoma, head and neck, liver or kidney cancer. Both conserved end residues are part of each CDR3. D genes are given only for firm matches. Part of the rows lack a size; the others show once, few, many or a class for expanded clones.

D gene: TRBD1; J gene: TRBJ1-2; V gene: TRBV6-6; clone size: NA; CDR3 DNA: TGTGCCAGCAAAGACAGGGGATATGGCTACACCTTC; CDR3 protein: CASKDRGYGYTF
D gene: NA; J gene: TRBJ2-3; V gene: TRBV9; clone size: NA; CDR3 DNA: TGTGCCAGCAGCTCCCGGGCCTTGGGGGCAGATACGCAGTATTTT; CDR3 protein: CASSSRALGADTQYF
D gene: TRBD1; J gene: TRBJ1-5; V gene: TRBV6-1; clone size: NA; CDR3 DNA: TGTGCCAGCAGGAGACAGGGAGGGACCAATCAGCCCCAGCATTTT; CDR3 protein: CASRRQGGTNQPQHF
D gene: NA; J gene: TRBJ1-3; V gene: TRBV7-2; clone size: NA; CDR3 DNA: TGTGCCAGCAGCTTAGCCCAGGGTTCCTCTGGAAACACCATATATTTT; CDR3 protein: CASSLAQGSSGNTIYF
D gene: NA; J gene: TRBJ1-4; V gene: TRBV19; clone size: NA; CDR3 DNA: TGTGCCAGTAGCCCTTCCGACCAGTCGGGTCGGGAAAAACTGTTTTTT; CDR3 protein: CASSPSDQSGREKLFF
D gene: NA; J gene: TRBJ1-2; V gene: TRBV5-8; clone size: NA; CDR3 DNA: TGTGCCAGCAGCTTGGTTTCCGCGGGCTACACCTTC; CDR3 protein: CASSLVSAGYTF
D gene: NA; J gene: TRBJ1-1; V gene: TRBV18; clone size: few; CDR3 DNA: TGTGCCAGCTCACAAATCTCCTACACTGAAGCTTTCTTT; CDR3 protein: CASSQISYTEAFF
D gene: NA; J gene: TRBJ1-2; V gene: TRBV19; clone size: NA; CDR3 DNA: TGTGCCAGTAGGCTCCTCACAGGGCCTATCTATGGCTACACCTTC; CDR3 protein: CASRLLTGPIYGYTF
D gene: NA; J gene: TRBJ2-2; V gene: TRBV29-1; clone size: NA; CDR3 DNA: TGCAGCGTTGTAGGGGGGGGAGCCGGGGAGCTGTTTTTT; CDR3 protein: CSVVGGGAGELFF
D gene: NA; J gene: TRBJ2-3; V gene: TRBV10-3; clone size: NA; CDR3 DNA: TGTGCCATCAGGGGGGGCACAGATACGCAGTATTTT; CDR3 protein: CAIRGGTDTQYF
D gene: NA; J gene: TRBJ2-1; V gene: TRBV5-1; clone size: NA; CDR3 DNA: TGCGCCAGCAGCTTGGAACTAGTCTTGGGGAATGAGCAGTTCTTC; CDR3 protein: CASSLELVLGNEQFF
D gene: TRBD1; J gene: TRBJ2-7; V gene: TRBV11-2; clone size: NA; CDR3 DNA: TGTGCCAGCAGCTTCCGGGACAGGGTCACCTACGAGCAGTACTTC; CDR3 protein: CASSFRDRVTYEQYF
D gene: NA; J gene: TRBJ1-4; V gene: TRBV4-3; clone size: once; CDR3 DNA: TGCGCCAGCAGCCAAGAAATAGGGGAAAAACTGTTTTTT; CDR3 protein: CASSQEIGEKLFF
D gene: NA; J gene: TRBJ1-5; V gene: TRBV6-4; clone size: NA; CDR3 DNA: TGTGCCAGCAGTTTTGATAGCAATCAGCCCCAGCATTTT; CDR3 protein: CASSFDSNQPQHF
D gene: NA; J gene: TRBJ2-5; V gene: TRBV7-9; clone size: NA; CDR3 DNA: TGTGCCAGCAGCCTGTTTGGGGGCCTGAAGACCCAGTACTTC; CDR3 protein: CASSLFGGLKTQYF
D gene: NA; J gene: TRBJ2-7; V gene: TRBV5-1; clone size: NA; CDR3 DNA: TGCGCCAGCAGAATTGATGGGACAAACTACGAGCAGTACTTC; CDR3 protein: CASRIDGTNYEQYF
D gene: NA; J gene: TRBJ2-7; V gene: TRBV5-8; clone size: NA; CDR3 DNA: TGTGCCAGCAGCTTCCGTACCGGGCCTAGCATACACGAGCAGTACTTC; CDR3 protein: CASSFRTGPSIHEQYF
D gene: TRBD1; J gene: TRBJ1-2; V gene: TRBV2; clone size: NA; CDR3 DNA: TGTGCCAGCAAGGACAGGGCGTATGGCTACACCTTC; CDR3 protein: CASKDRAYGYTF
D gene: NA; J gene: TRBJ2-6; V gene: TRBV5-4; clone size: NA; CDR3 DNA: TGTGCCAGCAGCTTGGAGGCTGGGGCCAACGTCCTGACTTTC; CDR3 protein: CASSLEAGANVLTF
D gene: NA; J gene: TRBJ2-3; V gene: TRBV2; clone size: few; CDR3 DNA: TGTGCCAGCAGTGGGAACAGCATCACAGATACGCAGTATTTT; CDR3 protein: CASSGNSITDTQYF
D gene: TRBD2; J gene: TRBJ2-5; V gene: TRBV11-3; clone size: NA; CDR3 DNA: TGTGCCAGCAGCTTAGATCTACGAACGAGGGAGGGAAGGACCCAGTACTTC; CDR3 protein: CASSLDLRTREGRTQYF
D gene: NA; J gene: TRBJ1-3; V gene: TRBV2; clone size: NA; CDR3 DNA: TGTGCCAGCAGTAAAGAATACGGAGTCTCTGGAAACACCATATATTTT; CDR3 protein: CASSKEYGVSGNTIYF
D gene: NA; J gene: TRBJ2-2; V gene: TRBV9; clone size: few; CDR3 DNA: TGTGCCAGCAGCGTAGCTCTTCGGGGACCCGGGGAGCTGTTTTTT; CDR3 protein: CASSVALRGPGELFF